These 27 T cell receptor beta chains originate from one sample sequenced in a study of regulatory T cells in long-lasting Graves disease. Arm-PCR of CDR3 regions and iRepertoire HTBI primers were the basis on which TCR beta libraries were built. MiXCR, applied by TCRdb to the multiplex PCR reads, yields one record per CDR3 protein. The data show about 430,000 distinct CDR3 sequences, 21% seen once. Regarding time point: persistent/refractory GD, antithyroid drugs over 5 years with positive TRAb. From PBMCs, RNA was extracted and then used to make the TCR library. The sequencing here drew on peripheral blood mononuclear cells (PBMCs), taken when the disease was refractory, from a patient treated with antithyroid drugs. The receptors come from a female donor with Graves disease.

Ten or more counts support this clonotype. The chain links TRBV20-1 to TRBJ2-7; D may be TRBD2 (6 bases). CDR1 and CDR2 (germline): DFQATT, SNEGSKA (reference sequence). The ends were cut back, 5 bases at V and 4 bases at J, with 21 bases in the middle. The CDR3 is 15 residues long. The CDR3 sequence: CSAQLPGLLSYEQYF. CDR3 nucleotides: TGCAGTGCTCAACTCCCGGGACTCCTCAGTTACGAGCAGTACTTC.

At least ten counts were recorded for this clonotype. The chain has TRBV2 and TRBJ2-2; maybe TRBD2 (6 bases). V lost 7 bases to trimming and J lost 8 bases, with 20 bases between them. The CDR3 extends over 15 amino acids. Germline CDR1 reads SNHLY; CDR2 reads FYNNEI. In DNA, the CDR3 is TGTGCCAGCAAACCAGCGGGTACGGAAGGGGGGGAGCTGTTTTTT. It specifies CASKPAGTEGGELFF.

This clonotype was recorded at least ten times. This chain links TRBV12-3 or TRBV12-4 with TRBJ1-4; D call uncertain. V lost 1 base and J 7 bases, leaving 10 bases between the germline ends. The length of the CDR3 is 14 residues. The CDR3 sequence: CASSLVSQIEKLFF. The CDR3 bases are TGTGCCAGCAGTTTAGTGAGTCAGATTGAAAAACTGTTTTTT.

This rearrangement joins TRBV10-3 to TRBJ1-6; D is perhaps TRBD1 (5 bases). Trimming stripped 8 bases from V and 7 bases from J, with 9 bases between. The germline CDR1 and CDR2 sequences are ENHRY and SYGVKD. The CDR3 spans 12 residues. The CDR3 nucleotides are TGTGCCATCCGGGGGTCCAATTCACCCCTCCACTTT. Translation: CAIRGSNSPLHF.

This clonotype occurred many times. DNA for the CDR3: TGTGCCAGCAACCCCCTCCAGGGAACCTACGAGCAGTACTTC. Its protein product is CASNPLQGTYEQYF. This rearrangement joins TRBV2 to TRBJ2-7, with a tentative D call TRBD1 (5 bases). Germline CDR1 SNHLY, CDR2 FYNNEI. The V end lost 7 bases, the J end lost 2 bases, and 15 bases lay between the germline ends. This CDR3 comprises 14 residues.

This clonotype came up many times. The chain links TRBV9 to TRBJ2-7; weak D call: TRBD2 (5 bases). Per germline, CDR1 SGDLS and CDR2 YYNGEE. This CDR3 has 13 residues. Trimming took 2 bases from V and 2 from J, leaving 8 bases between them. Here the CDR3 DNA reads TGTGCCAGCAGCGTTAGCGAAACCTACGAGCAGTACTTC. Protein: CASSVSETYEQYF.

A word on this clonotype: A read error may be the cause here, since a much bigger clone is one base away. Because the CDR3 is missing its conserved closing phenylalanine or tryptophan, this is likely a read error. The chain uses TRBV28 and TRBJ1-5; D remains ambiguous. This CDR3 has 14 amino acids. Germline V lookup: CDR1 MDHEN, CDR2 SYDVKM. Trimming removed 6 bases at V and 0 bases at J, with 9 bases between. The CDR3 spells CASRRVYSNQPQHS. The CDR3 coding sequence is TGTGCCAGCAGGCGAGTTTATAGCAATCAGCCCCAGCATTCT.

CDR3 protein: CATSRDPPGREQYF. DNA for the CDR3: TGTGCCACCAGCAGAGACCCCCCCGGGCGGGAGCAGTACTTC. The V call is TRBV15, the J call TRBJ2-7; D remains ambiguous. CDR3 length: 14 residues. CDR1 and CDR2 (germline): LNHNV, YYDKDF (reference sequence). V was shortened by 0 bases and J by 7 bases, with 13 bases between the two germline ends.

This clonotype has a count of ten or more. The chain has TRBV12-3 or TRBV12-4 and TRBJ2-5; the D gene is possibly TRBD2 (6 bases). This CDR3 region has 15 residues. V dropped 3 bases and J dropped 4 bases, with 15 bases sitting between them. In DNA, the CDR3 is TGTGCCAGCAGTTTTGGAGGGCCTCACCCAGAGACCCAGTACTTC. Translation: CASSFGGPHPETQYF.

This clonotype was observed at least ten times. The rearrangement joins TRBV9 to TRBJ2-5, with TRBD1 as a possible D gene (6 bases). This CDR3 region has 12 residues. CDR1 SGDLS and CDR2 YYNGEE come from the germline V gene. With 7 bases removed from V and 2 bases from J, the gap between germline ends came to 9 bases. The CDR3 here is CASSDSQETQYF. CDR3 sequence (DNA): TGTGCCAGCTCGGACAGTCAAGAGACCCAGTACTTC.

This rearrangement joins TRBV18 to TRBJ2-7, with D perhaps TRBD2 (6 bases). The germline gives CDR1 KGHSH, CDR2 LQKENI. The CDR3 covers 14 residues. With 4 bases removed from V and 3 bases from J, the gap between germline ends came to 13 bases. The CDR3 here is CASSQSSGVYEQYF. As DNA, the CDR3 is TGTGCCAGCTCACAAAGTTCGGGAGTCTACGAGCAGTACTTC.

The V call is TRBV13, the J call TRBJ2-1, with TRBD2 identical over 13 bases. Germline trimming cut 4 bases from V and 7 bases from J; bases unmatched to any gene: 7. The CDR3 contains 16 residues. From germline, CDR1 is PRHDT and CDR2 FYEKMQ (reference sequence). The CDR3 region is CASSSRLAGGLNEQFF. In DNA form, the CDR3 reads TGTGCCAGCAGCTCCCGACTAGCGGGAGGTTTAAATGAGCAGTTCTTC.

This clonotype was seen a single time. This could be a read error, since a much larger clone is one nucleotide away. The V and J genes are TRBV6-5 and TRBJ1-6, with D unclear. V shed 2 bases and J shed 8 bases, with 4 bases lying between them. CDR3 length equals 12 residues. Germline lookup yields CDR1 MNHEY and CDR2 SVGAGI. The CDR3 sequence: CASSYGDSPLHF. The CDR3 bases are TGTGCCAGCAGTTACGGGGATTCACCCCTCCACTTT.

The table lists this clonotype with a few counts. This chain uses TRBV20-1 with TRBJ1-5; D may be TRBD1 (5 bases). V dropped 0 bases and J dropped 4 bases, with 10 bases sitting between them. In germline, CDR1 is DFQATT, CDR2 SNEGSKA (reference sequence). CDR3 length equals 14 residues. The CDR3 nucleotides are TGCAGTGCTAGAGAACTCCGGGGGAATCAGCCCCAGCATTTT. Protein product: CSARELRGNQPQHF.

This clonotype was found a few times. The J gene is TRBJ1-2, the V gene TRBV5-1, with D perhaps matching TRBD1 (5 bases). The CDR3 spans 14 residues. Germline V CDR1 and CDR2: SGHRS, YFSETQ. V was trimmed by 0 bases and J by 8 bases, leaving 14 bases between them. CDR3 loop: CASSLGTPQPGYTF. CDR3 coding DNA: TGCGCCAGCAGCTTGGGGACACCTCAACCGGGCTACACCTTC. Drawing the rest from reference TRBV5-1 and TRBJ1-2, the complete variable domain is KAGVTQTPRYLIKTRGQQVTLSCSPISGHRSVSWYQQTPGQGLQFLFEYFSETQRNKGNFPGRFSGRQFSNSRSEMNVSTLELGDSALYLCASSLGTPQPGYTFGSGTRLTVV.

The CDR3 loop reads CASSQDLSKGGSYEQYF. Written as DNA, the CDR3 is TGTGCCAGCAGCCAAGATCTTTCAAAGGGTGGTTCCTACGAGCAGTACTTC. This sequence joins TRBV3-1 and TRBJ2-7; D gene ambiguous. Looked up from germline, CDR1 is LGHDT and CDR2 is YNNKEL (reference sequence). The CDR3 is 17 amino acids. V gave up 0 bases and J gave up 1 base, with 16 bases separating them.

This clonotype was found a few times. This chain uses TRBV28 with TRBJ1-2; TRBD1 agrees at 7 bases. Germline V gene data show CDR1 as MDHEN and CDR2 as SYDVKM. The CDR3 consists of 17 residues. The V and J ends lost 7 bases and 8 bases, in that order; junction bases with no gene match: 22. The CDR3 protein is CASISPHTGAVGGGYTF. For the CDR3, the DNA is TGTGCCAGCATTTCGCCCCATACAGGGGCGGTCGGGGGGGGCTACACCTTC.

This clonotype was detected ten times or more. V gene TRBV27 combines with J gene TRBJ2-7, with 7 positions matching TRBD1. Looked up from germline, CDR1 is MNHEY and CDR2 is SMNVEV (reference sequence). The V gene end was trimmed by 3 bases and the J gene end by 8 bases; junction bases not matched to a gene: 4. The CDR3 sequence is 12 residues long. CDR3 sequence: CASSFKGAKQYF. The CDR3 nucleotides are TGTGCCAGCAGTTTTAAGGGGGCGAAGCAGTACTTC.

There are a few counts of this clonotype. The chain carries TRBV28 and TRBJ1-6; 10 bases are a match to TRBD1. The V gene end was trimmed by 3 bases and the J gene end by 3 bases; junction bases not matched to a gene: 2. The CDR3 spans 16 residues. Germline loops: CDR1 MDHEN, CDR2 SYDVKM. The CDR3 reads CASSFWTGGYNSPLHF. CDR3 sequence (DNA): TGTGCCAGCAGTTTCTGGACAGGGGGCTATAATTCACCCCTCCACTTT.

This clonotype has only a few counts. This may be a read error, as it is one base from a much larger clone. The gene calls are TRBV7-8 and TRBJ2-7; D possibly corresponds to TRBD1 (6 bases). This CDR3 spans 13 amino acids. In germline, CDR1 is SGHVS, CDR2 FQNEAQ. The CDR3 bases are TGTGCCACTCCCCCGACCCAGGGGTACGAGCAGCACTTC. Translation gives CATPPTQGYEQHF.

This clonotype was counted many times. The CDR3 DNA reads as TGTGCCAGCAGTTTATCCGGGACAGGGGGCGAGTGGGAGCAGTACTTC. This encodes CASSLSGTGGEWEQYF. This chain uses TRBV28 with TRBJ2-7; TRBD1 agrees at 12 bases. Losses at the gene ends were 1 base for V and 7 bases for J; bases not matched to a gene: 8. The CDR3 is 16 amino acids. In germline, CDR1 is MDHEN, CDR2 SYDVKM.

This chain links TRBV11-2 with TRBJ2-5; 13 bases are shared with TRBD2. The J segment lost 7 bases and the V segment lost 0 bases, leaving 2 bases of the junction unmatched. Germline CDR1 and CDR2: SGHAT and FQNNGV. This CDR3 is built from 15 residues. CDR3 residues: CASSLDTSGRGTQYF. The CDR3 DNA reads TGTGCCAGCAGCTTAGATACTAGCGGGAGGGGGACCCAGTACTTC.

The table lists this clonotype with many counts. The chain employs TRBV7-2 and TRBJ2-7; D may be TRBD1 (5 bases). The germline V gene has CDR1 SGHTA and CDR2 FQGNSA. This CDR3 contains 12 residues. V gave up 11 bases and J gave up 3 bases, with 14 bases separating them. The CDR3: CASSGILYEQYF. CDR3 coding DNA: TGTGCCTCCTCAGGGATCCTCTACGAGCAGTACTTC.

A note on this clonotype: Compared with germline, one end of the junction differs, possibly owing to a read error. The chain combines TRBV20-1 with TRBJ1-6; D gene uncertain. The CDR3 runs to 15 residues. Germline CDR1 reads DFQATT; CDR2 reads SNEGSKA (reference sequence). DNA of the CDR3: TGCAGTGCTAGAGAGGTGGTGGCAGGAAATTCACCCCTCCGCTTT. Translated: CSAREVVAGNSPLRF.

The rearrangement uses TRBV27 and TRBJ2-3; 10 bases agree with TRBD1. Trimming at V came to 5 bases and at J to 4 bases, leaving 9 bases not matched to a gene. Per germline, CDR1 MNHEY and CDR2 SMNVEV (reference sequence). The CDR3 loop spans 16 amino acids. CDR3 region: CASSLYRDRGADTQYF. CDR3 bases: TGTGCCAGCAGTCTATACCGGGACAGGGGTGCAGATACGCAGTATTTT.

This sequence joins TRBV6-1 and TRBJ2-1; D gene uncertain. The germline V gene encodes CDR1 MNHNS and CDR2 SASEGT. There are 18 residues in the CDR3. With 6 bases removed from V and 4 bases from J, the gap between germline ends came to 25 bases. This CDR3 reads CASSVLPERGRKYNEQFF. The CDR3 coding sequence is TGTGCCAGCAGCGTCCTCCCGGAGCGAGGCCGAAAATACAATGAGCAGTTCTTC.

As to this clonotype: A much larger clone lies one base from this, so it may be a read error. The chain uses TRBV10-3 and TRBJ2-7; 14 nucleotides agree with TRBD2. CDR3 size: 15 residues. V shed 4 bases and J 6 bases; nucleotides not matched to a gene: 5. Germline CDR1 is ENHRY and CDR2 is SYGVKD. CDR3 protein: CAISAGTSGSSEQYF. CDR3 in DNA: TGTGCCATCAGTGCGGGGACTAGCGGGAGTTCCGAGCAGTACTTC.